This T cell receptor beta chain was sequenced during a study of shared clonotypes between healthy human individuals. Deep level was the assay's run setting. The input for sorted-subset replicate PCRs was around 210 ng DNA, tens of thousands of T cell genomes. The assay was immunoSEQ multiplex PCR, and TCRdb's table has in-frame clones only and misses some. The table shows roughly 680,000 clones, with 55% to 80% occurring only once. Sequenced: memory CD4+ T cells sorted from blood. Subset of the sample: CD45RA-negative fraction. The sequence came from a young woman in good health.

The CDR3 sequence is CASSFVGLAGGRETQYF. CDR3 sequence (DNA): TGTGCCAGCAGTTTCGTAGGACTAGCGGGAGGCCGGGAGACCCAGTACTTC. The gene calls are TRBV28 and TRBJ2-5; 14 bases agree with TRBD2. This CDR3 region has 17 residues. J was trimmed by 5 bases and V by 3 bases; bases with no gene match: 8. CDR1 and CDR2 (germline): MDHEN, SYDVKM.